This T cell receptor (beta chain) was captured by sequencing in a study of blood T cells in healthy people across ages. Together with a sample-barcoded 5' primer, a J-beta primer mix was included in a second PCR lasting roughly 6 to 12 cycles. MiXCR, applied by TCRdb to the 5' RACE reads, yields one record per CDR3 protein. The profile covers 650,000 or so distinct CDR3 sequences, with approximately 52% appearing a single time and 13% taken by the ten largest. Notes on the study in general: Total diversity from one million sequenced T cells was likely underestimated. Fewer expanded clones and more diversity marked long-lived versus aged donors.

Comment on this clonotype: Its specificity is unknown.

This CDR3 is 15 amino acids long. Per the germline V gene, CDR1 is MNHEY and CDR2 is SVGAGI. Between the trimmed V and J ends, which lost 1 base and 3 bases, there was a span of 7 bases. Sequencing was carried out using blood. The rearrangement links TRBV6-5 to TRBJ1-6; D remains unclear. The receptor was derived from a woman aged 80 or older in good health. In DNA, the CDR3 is TGTGCCAGCAGTTACTGGACGGGCTATAATTCACCCCTCCACTTT. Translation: CASSYWTGYNSPLHF.